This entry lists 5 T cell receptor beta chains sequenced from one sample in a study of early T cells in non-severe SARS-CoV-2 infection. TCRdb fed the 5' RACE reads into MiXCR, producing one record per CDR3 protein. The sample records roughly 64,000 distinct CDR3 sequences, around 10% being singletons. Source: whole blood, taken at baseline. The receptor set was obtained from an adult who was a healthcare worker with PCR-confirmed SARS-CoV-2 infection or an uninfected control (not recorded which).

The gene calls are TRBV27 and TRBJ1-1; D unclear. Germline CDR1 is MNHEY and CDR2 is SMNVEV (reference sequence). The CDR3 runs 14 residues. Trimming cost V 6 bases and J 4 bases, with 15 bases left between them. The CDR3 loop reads CASRPRGLGTEAFF. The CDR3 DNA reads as TGTGCCAGCAGACCACGAGGGTTGGGCACTGAAGCTTTCTTT.

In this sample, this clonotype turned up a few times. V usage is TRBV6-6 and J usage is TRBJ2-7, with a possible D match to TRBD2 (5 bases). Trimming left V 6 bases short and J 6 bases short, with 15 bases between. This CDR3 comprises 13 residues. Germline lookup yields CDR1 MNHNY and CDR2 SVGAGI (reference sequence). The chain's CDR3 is CASSPPEGSEQYF. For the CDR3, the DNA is TGTGCCAGCAGCCCTCCCGAGGGATCCGAGCAGTACTTC.

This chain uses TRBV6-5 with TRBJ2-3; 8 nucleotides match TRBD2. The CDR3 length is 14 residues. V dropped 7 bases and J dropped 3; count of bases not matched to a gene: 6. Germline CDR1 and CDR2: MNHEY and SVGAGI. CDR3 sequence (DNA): TGTGCCAGCATAGATAGCGGGGAGACAGATACGCAGTATTTT. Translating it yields CASIDSGETDTQYF.

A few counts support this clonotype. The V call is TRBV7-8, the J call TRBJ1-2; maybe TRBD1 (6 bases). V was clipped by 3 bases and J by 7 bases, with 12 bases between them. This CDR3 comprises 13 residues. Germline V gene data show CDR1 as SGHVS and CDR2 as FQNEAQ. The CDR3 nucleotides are TGTGCCAGCAGCTTTGGGGGCGGGATTGGCTACACCTTC. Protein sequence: CASSFGGGIGYTF.

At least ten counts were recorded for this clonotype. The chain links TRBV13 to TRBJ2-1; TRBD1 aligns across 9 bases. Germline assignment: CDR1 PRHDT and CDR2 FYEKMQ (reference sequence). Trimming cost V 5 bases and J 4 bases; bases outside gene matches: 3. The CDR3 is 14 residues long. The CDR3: CASSQGQGYNEQFF. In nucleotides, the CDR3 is TGTGCCAGCAGCCAGGGACAGGGATACAATGAGCAGTTCTTC.